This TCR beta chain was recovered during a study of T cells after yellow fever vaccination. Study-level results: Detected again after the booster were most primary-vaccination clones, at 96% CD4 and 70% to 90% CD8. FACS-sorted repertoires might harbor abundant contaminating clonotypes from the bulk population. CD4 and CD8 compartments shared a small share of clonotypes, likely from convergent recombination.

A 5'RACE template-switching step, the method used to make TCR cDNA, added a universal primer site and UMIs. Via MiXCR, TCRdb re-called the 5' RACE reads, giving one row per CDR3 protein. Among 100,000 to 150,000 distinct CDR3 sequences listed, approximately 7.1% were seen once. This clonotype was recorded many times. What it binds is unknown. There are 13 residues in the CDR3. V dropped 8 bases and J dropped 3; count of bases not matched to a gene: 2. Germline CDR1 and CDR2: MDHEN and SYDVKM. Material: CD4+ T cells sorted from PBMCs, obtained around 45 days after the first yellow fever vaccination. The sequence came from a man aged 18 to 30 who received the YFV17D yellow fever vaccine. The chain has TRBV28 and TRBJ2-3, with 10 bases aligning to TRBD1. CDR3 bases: TGTGCCAGCGGGGACAGGGGAACAGATACGCAGTATTTT. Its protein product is CASGDRGTDTQYF.